The entry below describes one T cell receptor beta chain. This record belongs to a study of CD8 T cells in Susac syndrome. The authors reverse transcribed roughly 0.5 to 1 ug RNA with random hexamers. TCRdb itself ran the immunoSEQ multiplex PCR reads through MiXCR, one entry per CDR3 protein. The data hold tens of thousands of distinct CDR3 sequences, with around 94% observed a single time. With V trimmed by 4 bases and J by 10 bases, 7 bases remained unmatched. Per germline, CDR1 MNHEY and CDR2 SMNVEV (reference sequence). CDR3 length equals 15 residues. The sequenced material came from CD4+ T cells from PBMCs. The clonotype originates from a human donor with Susac syndrome. This chain joins TRBV27 and TRBJ1-6; 10 bases are a match to TRBD1. The CDR3 nucleotides are TGTGCCAGCAGTTCAGGGACAGGGGTTGGATCACCCCTCCACTTT. Its translation: CASSSGTGVGSPLHF.